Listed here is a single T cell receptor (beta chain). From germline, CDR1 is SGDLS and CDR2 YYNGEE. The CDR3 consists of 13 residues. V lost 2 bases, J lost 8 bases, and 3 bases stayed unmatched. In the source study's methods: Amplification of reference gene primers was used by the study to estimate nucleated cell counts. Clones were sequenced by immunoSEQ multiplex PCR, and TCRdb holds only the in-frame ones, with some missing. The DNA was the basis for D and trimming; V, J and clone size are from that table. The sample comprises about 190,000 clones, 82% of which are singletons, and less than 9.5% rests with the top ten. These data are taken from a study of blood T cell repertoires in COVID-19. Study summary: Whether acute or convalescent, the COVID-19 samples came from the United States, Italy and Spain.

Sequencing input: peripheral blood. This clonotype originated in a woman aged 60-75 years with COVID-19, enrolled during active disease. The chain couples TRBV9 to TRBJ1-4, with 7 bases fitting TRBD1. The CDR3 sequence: CASSVGQDEKLFF. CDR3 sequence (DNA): TGTGCCAGCAGCGTCGGACAGGACGAAAAACTGTTTTTT.